This TCR beta chain stems from a study of blood T cells in healthy people across ages. The second PCR ran about 6 to 12 cycles with a sample-barcoded 5' primer and J-beta primers. TCRdb itself ran the 5' RACE reads through MiXCR, one entry per CDR3 protein. The data show 800,000 to 1,300,000 distinct CDR3 sequences, about 25% seen once. CDR1 and CDR2 from the germline V gene are MDHEN and SYDVKM. The CDR3 spans 16 residues. This clonotype was seen only a few times. Relative to the germline gene, one junction end is altered; a read error may explain this. Healthy Caucasians from Russia aged about 6 to 95 served as donors. The data also belong to a second study, concerning T cells of mothers and their children.

The clonotype was recovered from a girl aged 2 to 9 in good health. J is TRBJ2-5 and V is TRBV28, with TRBD2 identical over 11 bases. The sequenced sample was blood. CDR3 DNA: TGCGCCAGCAGTCAAACCCTAGCGGGAGGCCCCCCGGCCCAGTACTTC. Its translation is CASSQTLAGGPPAQYF.